This TCR beta chain was sequenced for a study of blood T cell repertoires in COVID-19. Study background: Some COVID-19 samples were acute and others convalescent; all came from the United States, Italy and Spain. In each case, the material was cDNA or gDNA derived from T cells, B-cell-depleted T cells, or PBMCs.

The CDR3 consists of 15 residues. Germline CDR1 reads LNHNV; CDR2 reads YYDKDF (reference sequence). The V segment lost 1 base and the J segment 10 bases; nucleotides outside the gene matches: 8. Original processing methods: Counts of nucleated cells, estimated from reference gene primer amplification, were obtained. Clones were sequenced by immunoSEQ multiplex PCR, and TCRdb holds only the in-frame ones, with some missing. V, J and clone size derive from that table, while D and trimming were established from the DNA sequence. The sample consists of more than 90,000 clones, over 70% of them appearing once.

The receptor was isolated from an elderly woman with acute or convalescent COVID-19. Sequenced sample: peripheral blood. The chain carries TRBV15 and TRBJ2-1, with 9 bases aligning to TRBD1. The CDR3 loop reads CATSRAGTGSIEQFF. The CDR3 DNA is TGTGCCACCAGCAGAGCAGGGACAGGGTCAATAGAGCAGTTCTTC.